This TCR beta chain was recorded in a study of cytomegalovirus exposure and HLA in healthy donors. Study-level points and caveats: Later analysis associated a missense DCLRE1C variant with TCR beta V- and J-gene trimming. Presence/absence analyses assumed roughly uniform sequencing depth across donors, which may not hold.

CDR1 SGHAT and CDR2 FQNNGV come from the germline V gene. Trimming left V 5 bases short and J 4 bases short, with 13 bases between. The CDR3 length is 14 residues. Primers for the PCR totalled 60 Vbeta and 13 Jbeta. Sequenced by immunoSEQ multiplex PCR; TCRdb stores in-frame clones only, minus some. The table includes approximately 180,000 clones, roughly 80% detected once. Details on this clone: The target antigen is unknown.

The sample comprised PBMCs. This receptor was identified in a woman aged 50 to 60 in good health and CMV-seronegative. The chain is built from TRBV11-2 and TRBJ2-3; D possibly corresponds to TRBD1 (6 bases). The CDR3 coding sequence is TGTGCCAGCAGCGATAGGCAGGGGTCAGATACGCAGTATTTT. This encodes CASSDRQGSDTQYF.